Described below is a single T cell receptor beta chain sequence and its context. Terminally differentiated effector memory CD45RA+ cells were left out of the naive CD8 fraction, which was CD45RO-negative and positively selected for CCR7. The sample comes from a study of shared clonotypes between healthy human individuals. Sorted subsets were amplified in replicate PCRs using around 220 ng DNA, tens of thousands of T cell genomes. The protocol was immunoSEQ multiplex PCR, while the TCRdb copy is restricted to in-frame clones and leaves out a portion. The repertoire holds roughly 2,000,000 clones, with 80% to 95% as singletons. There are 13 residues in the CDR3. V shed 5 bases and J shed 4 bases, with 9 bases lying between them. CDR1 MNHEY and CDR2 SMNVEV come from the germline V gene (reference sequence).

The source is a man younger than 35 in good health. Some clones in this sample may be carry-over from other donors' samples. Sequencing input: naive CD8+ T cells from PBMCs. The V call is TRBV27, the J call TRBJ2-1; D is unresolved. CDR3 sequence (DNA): TGTGCCAGCAGTCCCTTAATATACAATGAGCAGTTCTTC. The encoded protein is CASSPLIYNEQFF.